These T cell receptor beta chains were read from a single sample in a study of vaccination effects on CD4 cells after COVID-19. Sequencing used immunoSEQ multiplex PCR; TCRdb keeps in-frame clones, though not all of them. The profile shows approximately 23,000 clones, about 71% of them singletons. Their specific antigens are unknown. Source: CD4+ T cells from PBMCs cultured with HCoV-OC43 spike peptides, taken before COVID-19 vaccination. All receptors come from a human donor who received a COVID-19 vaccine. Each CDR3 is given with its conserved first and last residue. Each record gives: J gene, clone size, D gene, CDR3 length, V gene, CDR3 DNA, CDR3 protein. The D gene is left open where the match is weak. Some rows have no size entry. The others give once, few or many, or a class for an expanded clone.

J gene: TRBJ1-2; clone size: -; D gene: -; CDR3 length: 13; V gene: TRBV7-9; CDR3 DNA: TGTGCCAGCAGCCTCCAAGGGGTATATGGCTACACCTTC; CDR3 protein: CASSLQGVYGYTF
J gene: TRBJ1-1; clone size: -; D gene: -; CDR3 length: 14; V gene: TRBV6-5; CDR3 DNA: TGTGCCAGCAGTCGACAGGAGCTGGGGACTGAAGCTTTCTTT; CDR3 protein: CASSRQELGTEAFF
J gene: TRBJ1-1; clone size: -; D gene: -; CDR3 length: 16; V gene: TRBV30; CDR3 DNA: TGTGCCTGGAGTACCTTCGGGACTGTTGCGAACACTGAAGCTTTCTTT; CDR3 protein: CAWSTFGTVANTEAFF
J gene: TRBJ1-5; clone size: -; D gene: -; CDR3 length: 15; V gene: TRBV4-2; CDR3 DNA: TGTGCCAGCAGCCAAGACACAGGACACAATCAGCCCCAGCATTTT; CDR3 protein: CASSQDTGHNQPQHF
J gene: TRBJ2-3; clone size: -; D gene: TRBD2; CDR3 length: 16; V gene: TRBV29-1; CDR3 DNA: TGCAGCGTTGACATGAGCGGGAGGGCCCGCAAAGATACGCAGTATTTT; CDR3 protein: CSVDMSGRARKDTQYF
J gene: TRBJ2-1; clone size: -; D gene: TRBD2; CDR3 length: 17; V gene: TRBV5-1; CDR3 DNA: TGCGCCAGCAGCTTGGGGGCACTAGCGGGAGGCTTCCCTGAGCAGTTCTTC; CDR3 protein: CASSLGALAGGFPEQFF
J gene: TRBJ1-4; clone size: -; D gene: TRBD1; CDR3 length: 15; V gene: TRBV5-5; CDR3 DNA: TGTGCCAGCAGCTTGGAGGGACAGTTAAATGAAAAACTGTTTTTT; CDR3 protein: CASSLEGQLNEKLFF
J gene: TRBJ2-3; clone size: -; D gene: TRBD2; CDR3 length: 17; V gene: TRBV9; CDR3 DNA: TGTGCCAGCAGCGGAACTGCGGGGGGGCGATCCGGAGATACGCAGTATTTT; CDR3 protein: CASSGTAGGRSGDTQYF
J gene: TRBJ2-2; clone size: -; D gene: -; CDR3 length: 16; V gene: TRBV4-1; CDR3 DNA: TGCGCCAGCAGCCGAACAGTCCCCACGGACACCGGGGAGCTGTTTTTT; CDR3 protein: CASSRTVPTDTGELFF
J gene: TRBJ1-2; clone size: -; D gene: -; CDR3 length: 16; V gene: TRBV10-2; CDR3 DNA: TGCGCCAGCAGTGAGTCGTGGGCAGGGTTGGACTATGGCTACACCTTC; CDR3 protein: CASSESWAGLDYGYTF
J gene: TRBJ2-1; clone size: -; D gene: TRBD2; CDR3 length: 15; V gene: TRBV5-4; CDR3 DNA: TGTGCCAGCAGCTTGGCGCGGGGGGCTTACAATGAGCAGTTCTTC; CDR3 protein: CASSLARGAYNEQFF
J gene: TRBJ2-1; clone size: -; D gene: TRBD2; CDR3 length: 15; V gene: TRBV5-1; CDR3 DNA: TGCGCCAGCAGCTCGAGCGGGAGGGCCTCTCATGAGCAGTTCTTC; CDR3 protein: CASSSSGRASHEQFF
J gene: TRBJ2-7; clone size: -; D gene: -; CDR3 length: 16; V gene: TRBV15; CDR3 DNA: TGTGCCACCAGCAGAGATCTGGGGGTAAGCTCCTACGAGCAGTACTTC; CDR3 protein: CATSRDLGVSSYEQYF
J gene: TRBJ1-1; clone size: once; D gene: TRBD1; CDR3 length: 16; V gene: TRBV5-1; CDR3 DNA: TGCGCCAGCAGCCCCGGGACAGAGGTCATGAACACTGAAGCTTTCTTT; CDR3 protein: CASSPGTEVMNTEAFF
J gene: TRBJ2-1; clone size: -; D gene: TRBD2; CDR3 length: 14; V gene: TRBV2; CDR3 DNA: TGTGCCAGCAGACGGGAGGGCCGGTACAATGAGCAGTTCTTC; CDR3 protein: CASRREGRYNEQFF
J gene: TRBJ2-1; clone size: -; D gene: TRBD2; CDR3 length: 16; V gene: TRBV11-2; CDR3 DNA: TGTGCCAGCAGACAGACTAGCGGGGCCCTCTACAATGAGCAGTTCTTC; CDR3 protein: CASRQTSGALYNEQFF
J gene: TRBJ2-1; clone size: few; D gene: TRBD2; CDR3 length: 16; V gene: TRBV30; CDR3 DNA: TGTGCCTGGAGCGCGAAGGGTCTAGCGGGGGGGTATGAGCAGTTCTTC; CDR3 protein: CAWSAKGLAGGYEQFF
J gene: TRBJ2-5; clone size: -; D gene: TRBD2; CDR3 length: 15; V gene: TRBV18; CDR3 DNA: TGTGCCAGCTCACCAGACGCGGGAGGGCGAGAGACCCAGTACTTC; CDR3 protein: CASSPDAGGRETQYF
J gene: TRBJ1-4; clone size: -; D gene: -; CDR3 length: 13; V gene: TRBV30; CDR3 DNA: TGTGCCTGGAGTGAATCGACTAATGAAAAACTGTTTTTT; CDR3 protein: CAWSESTNEKLFF
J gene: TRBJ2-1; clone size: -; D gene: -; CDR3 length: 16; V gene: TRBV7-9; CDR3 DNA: TGTGCCAGCAGCTTAGCGACTTCCTACTCCTACAATGAGCAGTTCTTC; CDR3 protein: CASSLATSYSYNEQFF
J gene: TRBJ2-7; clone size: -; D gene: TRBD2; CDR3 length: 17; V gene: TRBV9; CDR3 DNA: TGTGCCAGCAGCGCGGGACTAGCGGGAGGGTTGGCCTACGAGCAGTACTTC; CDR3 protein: CASSAGLAGGLAYEQYF